This T cell receptor (beta chain) was documented in a study of blood T cells in healthy people across ages. This clonotype was observed a few times. Its target is not known. Findings of the study overall: The recorded TCR beta diversity per million T cells decreased in a roughly linear manner with age.

Using a J-beta primer mix together with a sample-barcoded 5' primer, a second PCR was run for 7 to 11 cycles. TCRdb ran MiXCR on the 5' RACE reads and lists one entry per CDR3 protein. The data contain 1.5 million or so distinct CDR3 sequences, less than 45% of them singletons. The CDR3 length is 14 residues. Germline lookup yields CDR1 MDHEN and CDR2 SYDVKM. The ends lost 5 bases at V and 7 bases at J; junction bases unmatched: 10. Isolation recovered at least 6.5 million PBMCs from every sample. The clonotype originates from a woman aged 18-29 years in good health. This chain links TRBV28 with TRBJ1-2, with TRBD1 matching over 7 bases. Sequenced sample: blood. CDR3 residues: CASSVQGGAVGYTF. CDR3 DNA: TGTGCCAGCAGTGTCCAGGGGGGCGCCGTTGGCTACACCTTC.